One and the same sample provided the 20 T cell receptor beta chains below, sequenced in a study of blood T cell repertoires in COVID-19. Here immunoSEQ multiplex PCR was the method, and the copy in TCRdb shows in-frame clones only, minus some. The sample lists 250,000 or so clones, approximately 83% occurring once. The sample taken for sequencing was PBMCs or T cells enriched from blood (not recorded which). These receptor sequences come from a woman aged 50 to 65 who had recovered from COVID-19.

The V gene is TRBV11-2, the J gene TRBJ1-6, with 7 bases fitting TRBD1. The CDR3 extends over 15 amino acids. Germline V gene sequence: CDR1 SGHAT, CDR2 FQNNGV. The trim removed 5 bases at V and 9 bases at J, leaving 10 bases unmatched. CDR3 in DNA: TGTGCCAGCAGCCTTGACAGGGTTAGGGGTTCACCCCTCCACTTT. Translated: CASSLDRVRGSPLHF.

The chain links TRBV3-1 (or the pseudogene TRBV3-2) to TRBJ2-1; 8 bases align to TRBD2. Losses at the gene ends were 2 bases for V and 7 bases for J; bases not matched to a gene: 16. Per the germline V gene, CDR1 is LGHDT and CDR2 is YNNKEL (reference sequence). The CDR3 is 18 residues long. The CDR3 DNA reads TGTGCCAGCAGCCAACGGTTTGGGCGAGCGGGAGACATTAATGAGCAGTTCTTC. Amino acids: CASSQRFGRAGDINEQFF.

V gene TRBV5-8 combines with J gene TRBJ2-3; no clear D. Between the trimmed V and J ends, which lost 0 bases and 7 bases, there was a span of 9 bases. Germline CDR1 SGHTS, CDR2 YDEGEE. The CDR3 is 13 amino acids. The CDR3 DNA sequence: TGTGCCAGCAGCTTGGTGGCCCCGAATACGCAGTATTTT. Its protein is CASSLVAPNTQYF.

The J gene is TRBJ1-5, the V gene TRBV5-1; 9 nucleotides match TRBD1. There are 15 residues in the CDR3. V lost 4 bases to trimming and J lost 4 bases; unmatched junction nucleotides: 6. Germline CDR1 SGHRS, CDR2 YFSETQ. The CDR3 DNA sequence: TGCGCCAGCAGCCCCGGGACAGGGACAAATCAGCCCCAGCATTTT. This translates into CASSPGTGTNQPQHF.

The chain links TRBV27 to TRBJ2-5; TRBD2 agrees at 8 bases. Per the germline V gene, CDR1 is MNHEY and CDR2 is SMNVEV (reference sequence). V lost 7 bases, J lost 1 base, and 8 bases stayed unmatched. The CDR3 runs to 15 residues. CDR3 nucleotide sequence: TGTGCCAGCAAGCCGGGACTAGGTCCCCAAGAGACCCAGTACTTC. It encodes CASKPGLGPQETQYF.

In the case of this clone: An end of the junction does not agree with germline; a read error may underlie this. The rearrangement joins TRBV4-1 to TRBJ1-2, with TRBD1 identical over 8 bases. CDR3 length: 15 amino acids. CDR1 MGHRA and CDR2 YSYEKL come from the germline V gene. CDR3 bases: TGCGCCAGCAGACAAGAAAACAGGGGGTACTATGGCTACACCTTC. Residues: CASRQENRGYYGYTF.

The rearrangement links TRBV10-2 to TRBJ2-3; tentative D call: TRBD2 (6 bases). CDR3 length: 11 residues. V was pared by 11 bases and J by 6 bases, with 12 bases between. Germline-derived CDR1 and CDR2 are WSHSY and SAAADI. The CDR3 sequence is CASEGTDTQYF. In nucleotides, the CDR3 is TGCGCCTCGGAGGGGACGGATACGCAGTATTTT.

The J gene is TRBJ2-2, the V gene TRBV24-1, with D unclear. This CDR3 comprises 14 residues. Per germline, CDR1 KGHDR and CDR2 SFDVKD. Trimming removed 5 bases at V and 6 bases at J, with 12 bases between. CDR3 nucleotide sequence: TGTGCCACCAGTGCCCACACCTGGTCCGGGGAGCTGTTTTTT. It yields the protein CATSAHTWSGELFF.

The CDR3 region is CASSRRLINTEAFF. Written as DNA, the CDR3 is TGTGCCAGTAGTCGACGACTGATAAACACTGAAGCTTTCTTT. This chain links TRBV19 with TRBJ1-1; D ambiguous. Germline V gives CDR1 LNHDA, CDR2 SQIVND (reference sequence). V was trimmed by 5 bases and J by 2 bases, leaving 12 bases between them. The CDR3 has 14 residues.

This chain connects TRBV5-1 to TRBJ2-1; possible D gene TRBD2, 5 bases. V was shortened by 2 bases and J by 1 base, with 13 bases between the two germline ends. The CDR3 consists of 16 residues. Germline values: CDR1 SGHRS, CDR2 YFSETQ. The CDR3 nucleotides are TGCGCCAGCAGCTTAACCGGGATGAGTTCCTACAATGAGCAGTTCTTC. The encoded protein is CASSLTGMSSYNEQFF.

This clone occurred once. The genes are TRBV12-5 and TRBJ2-2, with a possible D match to TRBD1 (6 bases). V dropped 7 bases and J dropped 6 bases, with 18 bases sitting between them. The CDR3 covers 15 residues. The germline V gene has CDR1 LGHNT and CDR2 FRNRAP. For the CDR3, the DNA is TGTGCTAGTGTAGGGCTTTGGGGGCCGTCCGGGGAGCTGTTTTTT. It is translated as CASVGLWGPSGELFF.

This chain joins TRBV18 and TRBJ1-1; 9 bases map to TRBD1. The V gene end was trimmed by 6 bases and the J gene end by 3 bases; junction bases not matched to a gene: 8. The V gene's germline CDR1 is KGHSH and CDR2 LQKENI. The CDR3 runs to 15 residues. CDR3 sequence reads: CASSGLGQGDTEAFF. In nucleotides, the CDR3 is TGTGCCAGCTCTGGCCTGGGACAGGGTGACACTGAAGCTTTCTTT.

The chain recombines TRBV5-1 with TRBJ2-1; possible D gene TRBD2, 5 bases. Per the germline V gene, CDR1 is SGHRS and CDR2 is YFSETQ. The CDR3 is 16 amino acids. The V and J ends lost 4 bases and 0 bases respectively, with 14 bases between them. CDR3 sequence reads: CASSGSGGSSYNEQFF. The CDR3 bases are TGCGCCAGCAGCGGTAGTGGAGGCAGCTCCTACAATGAGCAGTTCTTC. Full variable domain (remainder filled in from reference TRBV5-1 and TRBJ2-1): KAGVTQTPRYLIKTRGQQVTLSCSPISGHRSVSWYQQTPGQGLQFLFEYFSETQRNKGNFPGRFSGRQFSNSRSEMNVSTLELGDSALYLCASSGSGGSSYNEQFFGPGTRLTVL.

This clone came up once. This chain connects TRBV5-1 to TRBJ2-7; D is perhaps TRBD2 (5 bases). CDR3 size: 13 residues. In germline, CDR1 is SGHRS, CDR2 YFSETQ. The ends were cut back, 8 bases at V and 0 bases at J, with 12 bases in the middle. Here the CDR3 reads CASRPGSSYEQYF. The CDR3 DNA reads as TGCGCCAGTCGACCGGGGTCCTCCTACGAGCAGTACTTC.

The chain links TRBV11-2 to TRBJ1-2; no definite D call. Germline loops: CDR1 SGHAT, CDR2 FQNNGV. This CDR3 region has 14 residues. V was cut by 8 bases and J by 4 bases, with 17 bases left in between. CDR3 amino acids: CASGEGSPGYGYTF. The DNA of the CDR3 is TGTGCCAGCGGAGAGGGTTCTCCCGGCTATGGCTACACCTTC.

This clone was seen a single time. The CDR3 DNA reads TGTGCCAGCAGCTTAGAGACAGGGCATTATGAAAAACTGTTTTTT. It codes for CASSLETGHYEKLFF. This chain joins TRBV7-6 and TRBJ1-4, with 7 positions matching TRBD1. Germline V CDR1 and CDR2: SGHVS, FNYEAQ. The CDR3 runs 15 residues. The junction had 5 bases not matched to a gene; V was cut back by 1 base and J by 6 bases.

This chain links TRBV5-1 with TRBJ2-7; 9 nucleotides line up with TRBD1. Germline V gene lookup returns CDR1 SGHRS and CDR2 YFSETQ. V was clipped by 4 bases and J by 6 bases; unmatched bases: 11. This CDR3 comprises 15 residues. CDR3 DNA: TGCGCCAGCAGCCCGACGTCCGGGACAGGGATCGAGCAGTACTTC. Protein product: CASSPTSGTGIEQYF.

CDR3: CASSRSTGANSPLHF. CDR3 bases: TGTGCCAGCAGTCGATCTACAGGGGCGAATTCACCCCTCCACTTT. This sequence joins TRBV6-6 and TRBJ1-6; 7 bases are a match to TRBD1. The germline CDR1 and CDR2 sequences are MNHNY and SVGAGI (reference sequence). Trimming took 5 bases from V and 7 from J; bases not matched to a gene: 8. The CDR3 extends over 15 amino acids.

This clone was seen only once. The DNA for the CDR3 is TGTGCCAGCAGGCGGGGAGGTTTGGGGAGGGTACTCGAGCAGTACTTC. This gives the protein CASRRGGLGRVLEQYF. This sequence joins TRBV28 and TRBJ2-7; 7 nucleotides match TRBD2. V lost 6 bases, J lost 6 bases, and 17 bases stayed unmatched. Germline V gives CDR1 MDHEN, CDR2 SYDVKM. The CDR3 sequence is 16 residues long. The entire variable domain, with the rest obtained from reference TRBV28 and TRBJ2-7, is as follows: DVKVTQSSRYLVKRTGEKVFLECVQDMDHENMFWYRQDPGLGLRLIYFSYDVKMKEKGDIPEGYSVSREKKERFSLILESASTNQTSMYLCASRRGGLGRVLEQYFGPGTRLTVT.

The chain recombines TRBV19 with TRBJ2-7, with D maybe TRBD1 (6 bases). Trimming left V 0 bases short and J 4 bases short, with 16 bases between. The germline CDR1 and CDR2 sequences are LNHDA and SQIVND (reference sequence). There are 16 residues in the CDR3. CDR3 bases: TGTGCCAGTAGTATAGATCTGGAGGTCAGGGGTTACGAGCAGTACTTC. This translates into CASSIDLEVRGYEQYF.